This T cell receptor beta chain was identified during a study of technical replicates of blood from a handful of donors. The V gene lost 1 base and the J gene lost 7 bases, with 7 bases spanning the gap. The CDR3 contains 12 residues. Germline values: CDR1 SEHNR, CDR2 FQNEAQ (reference sequence). TCRdb keeps only in-frame clones here, not all; method: immunoSEQ multiplex PCR. The table includes 80,000 to 95,000 clones, about 96% detected once. The chain joins TRBV7-9 to TRBJ2-5, with D hard to call. Material: T cells isolated from PBMCs. The receptor's source is a human donor in good health. The CDR3: CASSLDPGTQYF. CDR3 nucleotides: TGTGCCAGCAGCTTAGACCCCGGGACCCAGTACTTC.